This TCR beta chain was obtained from a study of primary melanoma T cells and metastatic recurrence. The overall study: Samples were primary melanomas of stage T2 to T4.

Assay: immunoSEQ multiplex PCR; the TCRdb copy retains only in-frame clones and omits some. The sample includes about 440 clones, roughly 77% seen only once; the top ten take approximately 8.1%. The study's findings and limits: The tumor T-cell fraction reportedly predicted progression-free survival independently of thickness, ulceration, mitotic rate and age.

Worth noting for this clone: Its antigen is still unknown.

Per germline, CDR1 MNHGY and CDR2 SAAAGT. The CDR3 length is 16 residues. V gave up 5 bases and J gave up 0 bases; unmatched junction bases: 6. The origin of this receptor is a human donor with melanoma. V and J are TRBV6-8 and TRBJ2-1; 8 bases fit TRBD2. Sequencing was carried out using melanoma tumor tissue. This chain's CDR3 is CASSLRGGSSYNEQFF. The CDR3 bases are TGTGCCAGCAGTCTACGGGGGGGGAGCTCCTACAATGAGCAGTTCTTC.